This record concerns one T cell receptor (beta chain) sequence. Repertoires were generated with immunoSEQ multiplex PCR, while TCRdb's copy carries only in-frame clones and drops some. The table has hundreds of thousands of clones, approximately 89% seen once. V lost 7 bases and J 2 bases, leaving 15 bases between the germline ends. The CDR3 runs 14 residues. Germline V gene data show CDR1 as SGDLS and CDR2 as YYNGEE. This sample was taken from a study of shared T cell receptors in the human thymus. These data were also reused for a study on human thymus T cells. That study reports: Serving as donors were healthy Finnish infants, each of whom was having open corrective surgery for congenital heart defects. Corrective heart surgery yielded resections, and these provided the thymus tissue. Apparent bias marked the V and J gene usage of thymic and blood repertoires. Thymic repertoires of unrelated individuals were reported in related research to overlap highly.

The chain is built from TRBV9 and TRBJ1-2; D is undetermined. The sequenced sample was thymocytes. The sequence came from a boy younger than two with a congenital heart defect. CDR3 in amino acids: CASLGEGRNYGYTF. The DNA of the CDR3 is TGTGCCAGCTTAGGAGAGGGTCGCAACTATGGCTACACCTTC.